The table lists the clone carrying this T cell receptor beta chain with many counts. The antigen remains undetermined. These data come from a study of Graves' ophthalmopathy and Graves' hyperthyroidism. About the research overall: There was a collection of peripheral blood at initial diagnosis, before any treatment. General study results and limits: Blood contained most expanded thyroid clonotypes exceeding 0.001 frequency. Sensitivity reached roughly 70% and specificity around 72% when the model predicted ophthalmopathy progression.

The authors amplified TCR beta CDR3 regions from RNA transcripts. RT-PCR with HTBI primers came first, then second-round multiplex PCR. Via MiXCR, TCRdb re-called the multiplex PCR reads, giving one row per CDR3 protein. The profile shows a few hundred thousand distinct CDR3 sequences, about a sixth of them singletons. The CDR3 spans 14 residues. Trimming shortened V by 7 bases and J by 4 bases, and 16 bases separated the two germline ends. Germline CDR1 is SEHNR and CDR2 is FQNEAQ (reference sequence). Sequencing was carried out using peripheral blood. The chain links TRBV7-9 to TRBJ1-2; the D is unclear. The sequence was collected from an adult woman with stable Graves' hyperthyroidism. CDR3 protein: CASTTLTDPYGYTF. Here the CDR3 DNA reads TGTGCCAGCACCACATTGACGGATCCCTATGGCTACACCTTC.